The present entry profiles one T cell receptor beta chain with its context. In the same sample, other DNA sequences code for this CDR3. The sample belongs to a study of blood T cell repertoires in COVID-19. The CDR3 is made up of 11 amino acids. The germline gives CDR1 LGHNT, CDR2 FRNRAP. V dropped 5 bases and J dropped 7 bases, with 8 bases sitting between them. Living in 20 to 30 US areas, the participants were between 18 and 89 years of age. Cohort allocation depended upon clinical history that participants reported. Study processing details: For nucleated cells, counts were estimated from reference gene primer amplification. Method: immunoSEQ multiplex PCR; TCRdb's copy keeps in-frame clones and lacks some. Clone size and the V and J calls come from that table; the DNA yielded D and trimming. Among over 250,000 clones listed, approximately 90% were seen once.

This receptor was taken from a woman in her 50s who had recovered from COVID-19. The chain carries TRBV12-5 and TRBJ1-1; maybe TRBD1 (5 bases). The specimen sequenced was PBMCs or T cells enriched from blood (not recorded which). This CDR3 reads CASGTGFEAFF. Here the CDR3 DNA reads TGTGCTAGTGGTACAGGTTTTGAAGCTTTCTTT.